These 6 T cell receptor beta chains were sequenced from one sample in a study of blood T cell repertoires in COVID-19 (TCRdb year 2020). The library was prepared using the immunoSEQ multiplex PCR assay. TCRdb stores this immuneACCESS table with in-frame sequences only. Part of the clones is absent; in the studies checked, under half of the shortfall reflects unresolved V genes, and no reason is known for the rest. The sample has under 350,000 clones on record, over 75% of them singletons. The ten largest make up about 14% of the sample. Sequenced: peripheral blood. The source is a human donor in a cohort sampled during active COVID-19.

The chain combines TRBV28 with TRBJ1-4, with D possibly TRBD1 on 5 matching bases. This CDR3 has 13 residues. From germline, CDR1 is MDHEN and CDR2 SYDVKM. Trimming stripped 7 bases from V and 8 bases from J, with 14 bases between. The CDR3 DNA reads as TGTGCCAGCACCCGGTGGGGGGACGAAAAACTGTTTTTT. Encoded protein: CASTRWGDEKLFF.

This sequence joins TRBV27 and TRBJ2-3; TRBD2 matches at 11 bases. Germline V gene sequence: CDR1 MNHEY, CDR2 SMNVEV (reference sequence). The V and J ends lost 6 bases and 1 base, in that order; junction bases with no gene match: 21. This CDR3 region has 21 residues. This CDR3 is CASRRKWVLAGVGAGTDTQYF. The CDR3 DNA follows: TGTGCCAGCAGGCGGAAATGGGTACTAGCGGGAGTAGGGGCGGGCACAGATACGCAGTATTTT.

The chain has TRBV6-4 and TRBJ2-5; possibly TRBD2 for D (6 bases). The V and J ends lost 5 bases and 5 bases respectively, with 12 bases between them. The CDR3 is 13 residues long. Germline CDR1 is MRHNA and CDR2 is SNTAGT. CDR3 loop: CASSKGAGETQYF. In DNA, the CDR3 is TGTGCCAGCAGTAAGGGAGCGGGTGAGACCCAGTACTTC.

The gene calls are TRBV7-2 and TRBJ2-2; D possibly corresponds to TRBD2 (6 bases). The CDR3 sequence is 15 residues long. Trimming took 4 bases from V and 3 from J, leaving 12 bases between them. The germline V gene encodes CDR1 SGHTA and CDR2 FQGNSA. Here the CDR3 DNA reads TGTGCCAGCAGCTCACCGGGACTTTACACCGGGGAGCTGTTTTTT. Its protein is CASSSPGLYTGELFF.

The count of this clone is one. The rearrangement joins TRBV7-2 to TRBJ2-2, with D possibly being TRBD2 (6 bases). With 5 bases removed from V and 2 bases from J, the gap between germline ends came to 15 bases. This CDR3 spans 16 amino acids. Looked up from germline, CDR1 is SGHTA and CDR2 is FQGNSA. Here the CDR3 reads CASSPQGGLNTGELFF. CDR3 DNA: TGTGCCAGCAGCCCTCAGGGAGGATTAAACACCGGGGAGCTGTTTTTT. The whole variable domain, remainder taken from reference TRBV7-2 and TRBJ2-2, is GAGVSQSPSNKVTEKGKDVELRCDPISGHTALYWYRQSLGQGLEFLIYFQGNSAPDKSGLPSDRFSAERTGGSVSTLTIQRTQQEDSAVYLCASSPQGGLNTGELFFGEGSRLTVL.

This clone was observed a single time. The gene calls are TRBV19 and TRBJ1-1; maybe TRBD1 (6 bases). The germline gives CDR1 LNHDA, CDR2 SQIVND (reference sequence). V gave up 5 bases and J gave up 6 bases, with 22 bases separating them. This CDR3 spans 16 amino acids. CDR3 region: CASSPSRGQSIPEAFF. As DNA, the CDR3 is TGTGCCAGTAGTCCGTCCCGAGGACAGAGTATACCTGAAGCTTTCTTT.